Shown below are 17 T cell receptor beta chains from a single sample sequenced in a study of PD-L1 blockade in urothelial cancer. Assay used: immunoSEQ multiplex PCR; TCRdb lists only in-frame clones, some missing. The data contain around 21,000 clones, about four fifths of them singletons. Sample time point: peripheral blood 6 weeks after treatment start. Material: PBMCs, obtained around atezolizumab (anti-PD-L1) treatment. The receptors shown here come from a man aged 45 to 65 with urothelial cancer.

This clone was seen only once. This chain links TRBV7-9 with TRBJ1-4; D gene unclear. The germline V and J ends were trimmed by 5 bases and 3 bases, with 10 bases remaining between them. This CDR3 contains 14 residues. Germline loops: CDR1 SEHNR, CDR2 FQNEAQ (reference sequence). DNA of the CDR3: TGTGCCAGCAGCCCGGGGAGACCTAATGAAAAACTGTTTTTT. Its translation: CASSPGRPNEKLFF.

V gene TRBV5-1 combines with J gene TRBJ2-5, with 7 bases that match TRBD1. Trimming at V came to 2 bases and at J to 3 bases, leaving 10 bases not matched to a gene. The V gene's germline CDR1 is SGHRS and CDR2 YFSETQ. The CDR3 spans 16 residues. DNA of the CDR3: TGCGCCAGCAGCTTAGGGTTGGGACAGAAGGAAGAGACCCAGTACTTC. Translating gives CASSLGLGQKEETQYF.

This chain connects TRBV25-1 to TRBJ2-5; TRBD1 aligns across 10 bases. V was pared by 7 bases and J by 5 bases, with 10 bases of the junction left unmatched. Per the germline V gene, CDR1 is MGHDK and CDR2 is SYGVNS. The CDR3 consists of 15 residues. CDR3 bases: TGTGCCAGCACCCACGACAGGGGGCTTGGGGAGACCCAGTACTTC. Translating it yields CASTHDRGLGETQYF.

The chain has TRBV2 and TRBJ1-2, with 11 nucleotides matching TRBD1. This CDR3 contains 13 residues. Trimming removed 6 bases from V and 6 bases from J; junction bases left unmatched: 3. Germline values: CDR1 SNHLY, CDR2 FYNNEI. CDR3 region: CASRDRGLHGYTF. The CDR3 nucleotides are TGTGCCAGCAGGGACAGGGGGCTACATGGCTACACCTTC.

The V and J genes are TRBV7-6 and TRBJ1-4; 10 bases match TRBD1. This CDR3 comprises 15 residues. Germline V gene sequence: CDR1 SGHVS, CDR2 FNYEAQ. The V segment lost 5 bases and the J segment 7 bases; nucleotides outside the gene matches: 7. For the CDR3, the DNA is TGTGCCAGCAGCGCGGGACAGGGGCAGGGTGAAAAACTGTTTTTT. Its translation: CASSAGQGQGEKLFF. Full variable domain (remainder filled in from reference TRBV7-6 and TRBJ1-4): GAGVSQSPRYKVTKRGQDVALRCDPISGHVSLYWYRQALGQGPEFLTYFNYEAQQDKSGLPNDRFSAERPEGSISTLTIQRTEQRDSAMYRCASSAGQGQGEKLFFGSGTQLSVL.

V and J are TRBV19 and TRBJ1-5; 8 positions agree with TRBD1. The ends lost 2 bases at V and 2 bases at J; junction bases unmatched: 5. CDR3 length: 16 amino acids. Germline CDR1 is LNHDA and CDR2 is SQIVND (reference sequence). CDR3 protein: CASSIPGGAGNQPQHF. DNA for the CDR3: TGTGCCAGTAGTATACCAGGGGGCGCAGGCAATCAGCCCCAGCATTTT. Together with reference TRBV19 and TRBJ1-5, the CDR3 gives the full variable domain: DGGITQSPKYLFRKEGQNVTLSCEQNLNHDAMYWYRQDPGQGLRLIYYSQIVNDFQKGDIAEGYSVSREKKESFPLTVTSAQKNPTAFYLCASSIPGGAGNQPQHFGDGTRLSIL.

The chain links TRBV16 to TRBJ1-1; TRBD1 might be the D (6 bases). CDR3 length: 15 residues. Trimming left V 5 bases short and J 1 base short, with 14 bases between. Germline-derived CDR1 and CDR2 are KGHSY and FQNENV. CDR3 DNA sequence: TGTGCCAGCAGCTCGGGGGGCGGACGGAACACTGAAGCTTTCTTT. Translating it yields CASSSGGGRNTEAFF.

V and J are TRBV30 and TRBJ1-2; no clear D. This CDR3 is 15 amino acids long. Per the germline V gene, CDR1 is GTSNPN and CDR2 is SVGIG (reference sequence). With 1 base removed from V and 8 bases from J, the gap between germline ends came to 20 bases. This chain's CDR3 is CAWSASWREWNGYTF. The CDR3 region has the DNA TGTGCCTGGAGTGCCTCGTGGAGGGAATGGAACGGCTACACCTTC.

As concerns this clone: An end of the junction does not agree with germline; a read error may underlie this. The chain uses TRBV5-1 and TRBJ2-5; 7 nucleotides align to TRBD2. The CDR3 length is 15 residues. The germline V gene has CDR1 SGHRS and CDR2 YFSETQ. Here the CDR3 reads CASSLGAGDQGTQYF. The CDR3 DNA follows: TGCGCCAGCAGCTTGGGCGCGGGGGACCAAGGGACCCAGTACTTC.

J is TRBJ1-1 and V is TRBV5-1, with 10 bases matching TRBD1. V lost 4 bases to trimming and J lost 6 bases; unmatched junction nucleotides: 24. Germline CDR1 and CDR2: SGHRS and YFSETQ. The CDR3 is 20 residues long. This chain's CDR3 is CASSLRDRGRNGGLGAEAFF. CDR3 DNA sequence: TGCGCCAGCAGCCTGAGGGACAGGGGAAGAAATGGCGGTTTGGGCGCTGAAGCTTTCTTT.

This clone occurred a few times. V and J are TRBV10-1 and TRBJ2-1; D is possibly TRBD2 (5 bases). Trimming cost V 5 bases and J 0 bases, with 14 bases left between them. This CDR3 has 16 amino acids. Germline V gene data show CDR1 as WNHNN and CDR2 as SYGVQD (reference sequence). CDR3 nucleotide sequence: TGCGCCAGCAGTACGTCTCGCGGGTCCTCCTACAATGAGCAGTTCTTC. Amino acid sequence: CASSTSRGSSYNEQFF.

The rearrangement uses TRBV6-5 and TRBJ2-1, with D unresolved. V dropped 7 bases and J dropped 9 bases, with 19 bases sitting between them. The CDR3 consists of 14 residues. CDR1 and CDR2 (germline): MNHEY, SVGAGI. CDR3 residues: CASKSSVGTGEQFF. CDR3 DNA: TGTGCCAGCAAATCCAGCGTAGGAACTGGTGAGCAGTTCTTC.

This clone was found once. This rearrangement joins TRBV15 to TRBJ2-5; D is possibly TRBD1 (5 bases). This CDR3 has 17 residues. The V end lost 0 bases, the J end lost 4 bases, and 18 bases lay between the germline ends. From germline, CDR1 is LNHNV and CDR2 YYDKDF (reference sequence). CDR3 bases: TGTGCCACCAGCAGAGAGCGACAGACTCGTACGCCAGAGACCCAGTACTTC. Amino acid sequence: CATSRERQTRTPETQYF. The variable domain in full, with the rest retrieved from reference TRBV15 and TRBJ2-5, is DAMVIQNPRYQVTQFGKPVTLSCSQTLNHNVMYWYQQKSSQAPKLLFHYYDKDFNNEADTPDNFQSRRPNTSFCFLDIRSPGLGDTAMYLCATSRERQTRTPETQYFGPGTRLLVL.

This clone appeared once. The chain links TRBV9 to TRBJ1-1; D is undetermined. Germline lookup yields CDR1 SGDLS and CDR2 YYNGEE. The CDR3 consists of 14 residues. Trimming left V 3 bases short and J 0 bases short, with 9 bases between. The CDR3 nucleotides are TGTGCCAGCAGCGCACACGCCCTGAACACTGAAGCTTTCTTT. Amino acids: CASSAHALNTEAFF.

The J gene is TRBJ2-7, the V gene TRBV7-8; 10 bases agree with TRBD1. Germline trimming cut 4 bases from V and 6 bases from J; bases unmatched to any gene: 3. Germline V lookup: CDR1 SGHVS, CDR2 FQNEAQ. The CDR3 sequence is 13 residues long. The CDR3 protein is CASSSDRGGEQYF. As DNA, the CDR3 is TGTGCCAGCAGCTCGGACAGGGGGGGCGAGCAGTACTTC.

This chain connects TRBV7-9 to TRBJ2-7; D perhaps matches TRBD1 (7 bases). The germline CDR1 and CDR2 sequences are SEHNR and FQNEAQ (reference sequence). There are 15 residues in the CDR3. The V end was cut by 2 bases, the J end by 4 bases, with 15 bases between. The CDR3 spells CASSLQGGKAYEQYV. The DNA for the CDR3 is TGTGCCAGCAGCTTACAGGGGGGTAAAGCTTACGAGCAGTACGTC.

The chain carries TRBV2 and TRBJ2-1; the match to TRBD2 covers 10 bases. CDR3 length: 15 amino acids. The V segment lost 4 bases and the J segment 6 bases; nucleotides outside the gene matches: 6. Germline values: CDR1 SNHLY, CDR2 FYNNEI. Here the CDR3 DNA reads TGTGCCAGCAGTGTAAAGCGGGGGGGCTCCAATGAGCAGTTCTTC. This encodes CASSVKRGGSNEQFF.